The clone carrying this TCR beta chain was picked up many times. Antigen specificity is unknown. Germline CDR1 reads LNHDA; CDR2 reads SQIVND (reference sequence). The ends were cut back, 5 bases at V and 0 bases at J, with 10 bases in the middle. This CDR3 is 14 amino acids long. The sample belongs to a study of Graves' ophthalmopathy and Graves' hyperthyroidism. Study-wide context: Researchers classed hyperthyroidism as stable given no ophthalmopathy within 18 months of follow-up.

Overall study findings and caveats: Ophthalmopathy progression was predicted by the model at around 70% sensitivity and under 75% specificity.

CDR3 regions of TCR beta were amplified from RNA transcripts. The library came from an HTBI-primed first-round RT-PCR and a second-round multiplex PCR. TCRdb processed the multiplex PCR reads anew with MiXCR; each CDR3 protein has one entry. The data hold around 1,200,000 distinct CDR3 sequences, with about two fifths observed a single time. Sequenced: peripheral blood or thyroid tissue (not recorded which). The sequence was obtained from an adult man with Graves' hyperthyroidism. J is TRBJ1-1 and V is TRBV19; D gene uncertain. The CDR3 region has the DNA TGTGCCAGTAGTCCTGAGGTCATGAACACTGAAGCTTTCTTT. Encoded protein: CASSPEVMNTEAFF.